This TCR beta chain was captured by sequencing in a study of T cell responses to AZD1222 COVID-19 vaccine. Assay: immunoSEQ multiplex PCR; the TCRdb copy retains only in-frame clones and omits some. The sample consists of 150,000 or so clones, about nine tenths of them appearing once. Material: peripheral blood, obtained 28 days after the second AZD1222 dose. The TCR was taken from an adult who received the AZD1222 COVID-19 vaccine.

This CDR3 is CASSGGLAGTGELFF. The CDR3 bases are TGTGCCAGCAGCGGGGGACTAGCGGGCACCGGGGAGCTGTTTTTT. This sequence joins TRBV9 and TRBJ2-2; 12 bases agree with TRBD2. The germline V gene has CDR1 SGDLS and CDR2 YYNGEE. The CDR3 covers 15 residues. The trim removed 3 bases at V and 4 bases at J, leaving 1 base unmatched.